These 26 T cell receptor beta chains share one sample of origin, sequenced in a study of lymphopenia after photon versus proton radiotherapy. Repertoires were generated with immunoSEQ multiplex PCR, while TCRdb's copy carries only in-frame clones and drops some. The table shows about 24,000 clones, with approximately 88% occurring only once. This sample comprised peripheral blood, obtained from a patient treated with photon-based radiotherapy. All receptors come from a man aged 35 to 55 with gastric cancer.

This chain connects TRBV27 to TRBJ1-6, with D unclear. CDR1 MNHEY and CDR2 SMNVEV come from the germline V gene (reference sequence). V was cut by 5 bases and J by 0 bases, with 11 bases left in between. The CDR3 extends over 16 amino acids. The CDR3 spells CASSPTTSSYNSPLHF. The CDR3 DNA sequence: TGTGCCAGCAGTCCGACAACGAGCTCCTATAATTCACCCCTCCACTTT.

The rearrangement uses TRBV5-4 and TRBJ2-2, with D tentatively TRBD1 or TRBD2 (5 bases each). CDR3 size: 16 residues. Germline values: CDR1 SGHNT, CDR2 YYREEE (reference sequence). V shed 0 bases and J shed 8 bases, with 17 bases lying between them. The CDR3 region has the DNA TGTGCCAGCAGCTTGGCCGGGACCCTAGAGGGAGGGGAGCTGTTTTTT. Amino acid sequence: CASSLAGTLEGGELFF.

The rearrangement links TRBV9 to TRBJ2-7; 12 positions match TRBD1. This CDR3 comprises 14 residues. The junction had 2 bases not matched to a gene; V was cut back by 2 bases and J by 5 bases. CDR1 SGDLS and CDR2 YYNGEE come from the germline V gene. CDR3 DNA sequence: TGTGCCAGCAGCGTTTGGGACAGGGGGCACGAGCAGTACTTC. This codes for CASSVWDRGHEQYF.

The chain combines TRBV9 with TRBJ1-2; TRBD1 is a possible D gene (5 bases). Trimming stripped 3 bases from V and 8 bases from J, with 17 bases between. This CDR3 is built from 14 residues. CDR1 and CDR2 (germline): SGDLS, YYNGEE. CDR3 sequence: CASSAPGRLYGYTF. The CDR3 DNA follows: TGTGCCAGCAGCGCACCAGGGCGACTATACGGCTACACCTTC.

The chain links TRBV5-5 to TRBJ1-5, with no clear D. V was pared by 0 bases and J by 15 bases, with 13 bases between. This CDR3 has 12 residues. CDR1 SGHKS and CDR2 YYEKEE come from the germline V gene (reference sequence). This chain's CDR3 is CASSLGQEELHF. For the CDR3, the DNA is TGTGCCAGCAGCTTGGGCCAAGAAGAATTGCATTTT.

This chain connects TRBV5-1 to TRBJ2-3; D could derive from TRBD1 or TRBD2 (6 bases each). The CDR3 covers 15 residues. Germline CDR1 is SGHRS and CDR2 is YFSETQ. V lost 2 bases and J 0 bases, leaving 10 bases between the germline ends. CDR3 residues: CASSLRGTSTDTQYF. In nucleotides, the CDR3 is TGCGCCAGCAGCTTAAGGGGGACTAGCACAGATACGCAGTATTTT.

The chain employs TRBV29-1 and TRBJ1-2; 8 bases are shared with TRBD1. V lost 0 bases to trimming and J lost 2 bases; unmatched junction nucleotides: 2. In germline, CDR1 is SQVTM, CDR2 ANQGSEA. The CDR3 runs to 14 residues. CDR3 in amino acids: CSVEEWTGNYGYTF. CDR3 bases: TGCAGCGTTGAAGAATGGACAGGGAACTATGGCTACACCTTC.

The genes are TRBV27 and TRBJ1-6; TRBD1 might be the D (5 bases). The CDR3 loop spans 16 amino acids. V lost 4 bases, J lost 0 bases, and 10 bases lay in between. Germline-derived CDR1 and CDR2 are MNHEY and SMNVEV (reference sequence). CDR3 sequence reads: CASSWGRSSYNSPLHF. In DNA, the CDR3 is TGTGCCAGCAGTTGGGGACGGAGCTCCTATAATTCACCCCTCCACTTT.

As for this clone: The sample holds other DNA sequences that translate to the same CDR3. The chain has TRBV7-9 and TRBJ1-3, with 9 nucleotides matching TRBD1. CDR3 length: 15 amino acids. CDR1 is SEHNR and CDR2 is FQNEAQ in the germline V gene (reference sequence). Trimming cost V 4 bases and J 4 bases; bases outside gene matches: 5. In DNA, the CDR3 is TGTGCCAGCAGCTCACAGGGGGCAGGGGGAAACACCATATATTTT. Translation: CASSSQGAGGNTIYF.

The chain employs TRBV7-2 and TRBJ2-1, with unresolved D. Germline CDR1 SGHTA, CDR2 FQGNSA. This CDR3 contains 13 residues. The V gene lost 6 bases and the J gene lost 4 bases, with 10 bases spanning the gap. CDR3 sequence: CASRVGGYNEQFF. DNA of the CDR3: TGTGCCAGCAGGGTTGGTGGGTACAATGAGCAGTTCTTC.

The V call is TRBV7-2, the J call TRBJ2-1; D assignment may be TRBD1 or TRBD2 (6 bases each). V lost 1 base, J lost 1 base, and 14 bases lay in between. CDR3 length: 17 residues. Germline V CDR1 and CDR2: SGHTA, FQGNSA. For the CDR3, the DNA is TGTGCCAGCAGCTTAGTAGTTGGGGGGCTTTCCTACAATGAGCAGTTCTTC. Translated, it gives CASSLVVGGLSYNEQFF. The full variable domain, its missing parts supplied by reference TRBV7-2 and TRBJ2-1, is GAGVSQSPSNKVTEKGKDVELRCDPISGHTALYWYRQSLGQGLEFLIYFQGNSAPDKSGLPSDRFSAERTGGSVSTLTIQRTQQEDSAVYLCASSLVVGGLSYNEQFFGPGTRLTVL.

A few counts support this clone. This chain joins TRBV18 and TRBJ2-7, with 10 positions matching TRBD1. CDR1 is KGHSH and CDR2 is LQKENI in the germline V gene. With 1 base clipped from V and 5 bases from J, the junction kept 5 bases outside the gene matches. CDR3 length: 15 residues. In DNA form, the CDR3 reads TGTGCCAGCTCACCACAATTAGGACAGGGGGACGAGCAGTACTTC. Translating gives CASSPQLGQGDEQYF.

This clone was seen only once. The rearrangement joins TRBV27 to TRBJ1-1; D unresolved. V lost 4 bases and J 1 base, leaving 10 bases between the germline ends. The CDR3 runs to 14 residues. CDR1 is MNHEY, CDR2 SMNVEV, per germline (reference sequence). CDR3 DNA: TGTGCCAGCAGTTGGACCCCGGGGAACACTGAAGCTTTCTTT. As protein: CASSWTPGNTEAFF.

This chain uses TRBV4-3 with TRBJ2-7; possible D gene TRBD2, 5 bases. Trimming shortened V by 2 bases and J by 3 bases, and 14 bases separated the two germline ends. This CDR3 spans 15 amino acids. The germline CDR1 and CDR2 sequences are LGHNA and YSLEER. The CDR3 here is CASSQNRLADYEQYF. The CDR3 DNA reads as TGCGCCAGCAGCCAAAACCGGCTAGCAGACTACGAGCAGTACTTC.

The gene calls are TRBV11-2 and TRBJ2-1; no firm D call. The CDR3 contains 13 residues. Germline CDR1 and CDR2: SGHAT and FQNNGV. The V and J ends lost 7 bases and 10 bases respectively, with 17 bases between them. The CDR3: CASNNNQEVEQFF. Here the CDR3 DNA reads TGTGCCAGCAACAACAACCAAGAGGTGGAGCAGTTCTTC.

The gene calls are TRBV4-3 and TRBJ1-2, with 10 bases fitting TRBD1. V was pared by 7 bases and J by 6 bases, with 11 bases of the junction left unmatched. Per the germline V gene, CDR1 is LGHNA and CDR2 is YSLEER. CDR3 length equals 15 residues. CDR3 in DNA: TGCGCCAGCAACCGCGACAGGGGGCAAAGGGATGGCTACACCTTC. Amino acid sequence: CASNRDRGQRDGYTF.

V gene TRBV11-2 combines with J gene TRBJ1-4, with a possible D match to TRBD1 (5 bases). The V gene's germline CDR1 is SGHAT and CDR2 FQNNGV. The length of the CDR3 is 13 residues. Trimming removed 4 bases from V and 10 bases from J, with 13 bases in between. The chain's CDR3 is CASSYQGGVKLFF. For the CDR3, the DNA is TGTGCCAGCAGCTACCAGGGTGGGGTAAAACTGTTTTTT.

The chain links TRBV30 to TRBJ1-4; possibly TRBD1 for D (5 bases). V dropped 4 bases and J dropped 4 bases, with 10 bases sitting between them. The CDR3 length is 13 residues. Germline CDR1 and CDR2: GTSNPN and SVGIG (reference sequence). Written as DNA, the CDR3 is TGTGCCTGGAATCGGCAGGGTAATGAAAAACTGTTTTTT. It translates to CAWNRQGNEKLFF.

CDR3 in DNA: TGTGCCAGCAGCCCATCACTAGGCACTGAAGCTTTCTTT. Translated, it gives CASSPSLGTEAFF. This rearrangement joins TRBV7-7 to TRBJ1-1; no clear D. Trimming took off 5 bases at V and 4 bases at J, with 11 bases between the two ends. The CDR3 loop spans 13 amino acids. The germline V gene has CDR1 SSHAT and CDR2 FNYEAQ (reference sequence). The whole variable domain, remainder taken from reference TRBV7-7 and TRBJ1-1, is GAGVSQSPRYKVTKRGQDVTLRCDPISSHATLYWYQQALGQGPEFLTYFNYEAQPDKSGLPSDRFSAERPEGSISTLTIQRTEQRDSAMYRCASSPSLGTEAFFGQGTRLTVV.

The chain has TRBV10-3 and TRBJ2-7; the match to TRBD2 covers 7 bases. The CDR3 is 16 amino acids. V lost 2 bases and J lost 7; bases outside the gene matches: 14. Germline lookup yields CDR1 ENHRY and CDR2 SYGVKD. In nucleotides, the CDR3 is TGTGCCATCAGTGAGGCCGGCGGGGGACCATCGCATGAGCAGTACTTC. Its protein is CAISEAGGGPSHEQYF.

The chain uses TRBV7-2 and TRBJ1-2, with D possibly being TRBD1 (5 bases). V was pared by 1 base and J by 8 bases, with 20 bases between. Germline assignment: CDR1 SGHTA and CDR2 FQGNSA. The CDR3 sequence is 16 residues long. CDR3 loop: CASSLEGAGPFGGYTF. The CDR3 region has the DNA TGTGCCAGCAGCTTAGAAGGGGCAGGGCCCTTTGGCGGCTACACCTTC.

V usage is TRBV5-1 and J usage is TRBJ1-1, with TRBD1 matching over 8 bases. Germline V gene data show CDR1 as SGHRS and CDR2 as YFSETQ. Trimming cost V 2 bases and J 1 base; bases outside gene matches: 4. This CDR3 region has 15 residues. As DNA, the CDR3 is TGCGCCAGCAGCTTCGGGGACAGGAGGAACACTGAAGCTTTCTTT. Residues: CASSFGDRRNTEAFF. Complete variable domain (other parts from reference TRBV5-1 and TRBJ1-1): KAGVTQTPRYLIKTRGQQVTLSCSPISGHRSVSWYQQTPGQGLQFLFEYFSETQRNKGNFPGRFSGRQFSNSRSEMNVSTLELGDSALYLCASSFGDRRNTEAFFGQGTRLTVV.

J is TRBJ1-6 and V is TRBV4-3, with TRBD1 identical over 7 bases. The CDR3 has 15 residues. Germline CDR1 is LGHNA and CDR2 is YSLEER. The ends lost 4 bases at V and 7 bases at J; junction bases unmatched: 7. In DNA form, the CDR3 reads TGCGCCAGCAGCCTAGAGGCACAGGGGAATTCACCCCTCCACTTT. It is translated as CASSLEAQGNSPLHF.

This clone has just one count. V gene TRBV2 combines with J gene TRBJ1-4; D is ambiguous. The V end lost 7 bases, the J end lost 3 bases, and 12 bases lay between the germline ends. The length of the CDR3 is 14 residues. The germline gives CDR1 SNHLY, CDR2 FYNNEI. Here the CDR3 reads CASKGTVSNEKLFF. The CDR3 DNA reads as TGTGCCAGCAAGGGTACAGTATCTAATGAAAAACTGTTTTTT.

The rearrangement links TRBV6-6 to TRBJ2-2; 13 bases line up with TRBD2. The germline CDR1 and CDR2 sequences are MNHNY and SVGAGI (reference sequence). Unmatched junction bases numbered 4, after V lost 4 bases and J lost 5 bases. The CDR3 totals 16 residues. This chain's CDR3 is CASSSPGLAGTGELFF. The CDR3 nucleotides are TGTGCCAGCAGTTCCCCGGGACTAGCGGGGACCGGGGAGCTGTTTTTT.

V gene TRBV11-2 combines with J gene TRBJ2-5; 10 nucleotides line up with TRBD1. CDR3 length: 16 residues. The germline V gene has CDR1 SGHAT and CDR2 FQNNGV. V was clipped by 4 bases and J by 7 bases; unmatched bases: 12. The CDR3 sequence is CASSSIDRGPDWTQYF. Here the CDR3 DNA reads TGTGCCAGCAGCTCCATTGACAGGGGGCCCGATTGGACCCAGTACTTC.